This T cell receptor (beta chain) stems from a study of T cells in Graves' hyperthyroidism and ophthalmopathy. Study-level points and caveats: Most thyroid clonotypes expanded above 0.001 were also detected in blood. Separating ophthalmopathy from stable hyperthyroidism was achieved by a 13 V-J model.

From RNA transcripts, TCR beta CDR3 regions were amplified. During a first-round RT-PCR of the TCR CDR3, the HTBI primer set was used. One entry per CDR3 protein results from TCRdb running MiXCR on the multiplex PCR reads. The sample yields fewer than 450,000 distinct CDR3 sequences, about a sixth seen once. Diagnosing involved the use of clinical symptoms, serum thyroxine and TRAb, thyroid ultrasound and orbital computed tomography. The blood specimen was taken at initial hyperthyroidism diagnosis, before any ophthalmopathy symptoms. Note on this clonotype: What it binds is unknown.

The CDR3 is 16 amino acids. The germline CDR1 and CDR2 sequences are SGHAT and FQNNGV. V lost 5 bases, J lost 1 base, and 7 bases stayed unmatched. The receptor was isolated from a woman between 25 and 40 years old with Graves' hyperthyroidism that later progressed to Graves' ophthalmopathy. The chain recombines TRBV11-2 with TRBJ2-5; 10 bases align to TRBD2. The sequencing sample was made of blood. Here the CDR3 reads CASSPRLAGAQETQYF. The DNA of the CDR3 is TGTGCCAGCAGCCCCAGACTAGCGGGTGCCCAAGAGACCCAGTACTTC. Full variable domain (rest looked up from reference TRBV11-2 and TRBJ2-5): EAGVAQSPRYKIIEKRQSVAFWCNPISGHATLYWYQQILGQGPKLLIQFQNNGVVDDSQLPKDRFSAERLKGVDSTLKIQPAKLEDSAVYLCASSPRLAGAQETQYFGPGTRLLVL.